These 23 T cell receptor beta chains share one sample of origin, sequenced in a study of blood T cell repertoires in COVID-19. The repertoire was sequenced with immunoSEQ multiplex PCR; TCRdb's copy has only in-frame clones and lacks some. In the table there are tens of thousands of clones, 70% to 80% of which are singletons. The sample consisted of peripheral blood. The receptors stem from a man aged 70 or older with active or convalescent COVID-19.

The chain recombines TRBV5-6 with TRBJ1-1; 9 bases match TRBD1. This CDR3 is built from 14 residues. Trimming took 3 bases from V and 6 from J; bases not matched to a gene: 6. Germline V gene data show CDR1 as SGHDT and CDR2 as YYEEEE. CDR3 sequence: CASSSRTGVSEAFF. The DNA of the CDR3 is TGTGCCAGCAGCTCCCGGACAGGGGTTTCTGAAGCTTTCTTT. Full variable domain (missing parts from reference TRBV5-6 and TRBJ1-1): DAGVTQSPTHLIKTRGQQVTLRCSPKSGHDTVSWYQQALGQGPQFIFQYYEEEERQRGNFPDRFSGHQFPNYSSELNVNALLLGDSALYLCASSSRTGVSEAFFGQGTRLTVV.

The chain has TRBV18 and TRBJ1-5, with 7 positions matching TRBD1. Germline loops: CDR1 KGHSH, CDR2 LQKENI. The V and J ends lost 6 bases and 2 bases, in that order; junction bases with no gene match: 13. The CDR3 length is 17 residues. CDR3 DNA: TGTGCCAGCTCCAAACCTGGGGACAGCTACGGCAATCAGCCCCAGCATTTT. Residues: CASSKPGDSYGNQPQHF.

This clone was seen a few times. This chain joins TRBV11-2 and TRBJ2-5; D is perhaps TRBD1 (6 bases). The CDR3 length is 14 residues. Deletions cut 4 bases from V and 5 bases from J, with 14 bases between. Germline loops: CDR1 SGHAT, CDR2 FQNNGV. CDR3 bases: TGTGCCAGCAGCTACGGGACACTCCTGGAGACCCAGTACTTC. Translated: CASSYGTLLETQYF.

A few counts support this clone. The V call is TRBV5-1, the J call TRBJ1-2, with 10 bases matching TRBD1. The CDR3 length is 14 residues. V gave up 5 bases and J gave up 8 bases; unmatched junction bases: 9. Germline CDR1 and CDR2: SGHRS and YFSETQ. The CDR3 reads CASSYGTGESGYTF. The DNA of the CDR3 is TGCGCCAGCAGTTATGGGACAGGGGAGTCGGGCTACACCTTC.

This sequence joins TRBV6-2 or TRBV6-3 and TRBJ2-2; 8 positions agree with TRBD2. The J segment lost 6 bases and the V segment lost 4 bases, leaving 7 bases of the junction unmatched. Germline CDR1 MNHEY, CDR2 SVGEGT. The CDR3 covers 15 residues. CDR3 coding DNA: TGTGCCAGCAGTTCCGGCCGACTAGCGTCCGGGGAGCTGTTTTTT. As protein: CASSSGRLASGELFF.

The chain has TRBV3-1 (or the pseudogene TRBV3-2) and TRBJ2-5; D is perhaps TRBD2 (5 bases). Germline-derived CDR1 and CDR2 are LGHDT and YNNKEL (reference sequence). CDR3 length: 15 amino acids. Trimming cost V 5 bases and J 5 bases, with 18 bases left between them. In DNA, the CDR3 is TGTGCCAGCAGCTCCTCAACTAGTCCGGTGGAGACCCAGTACTTC. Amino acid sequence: CASSSSTSPVETQYF.

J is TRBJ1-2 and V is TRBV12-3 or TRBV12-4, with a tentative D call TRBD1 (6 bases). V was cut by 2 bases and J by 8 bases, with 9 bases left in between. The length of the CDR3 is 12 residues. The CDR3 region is CASSLQGSGYTF. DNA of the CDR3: TGTGCCAGCAGTTTACAGGGGTCCGGCTACACCTTC.

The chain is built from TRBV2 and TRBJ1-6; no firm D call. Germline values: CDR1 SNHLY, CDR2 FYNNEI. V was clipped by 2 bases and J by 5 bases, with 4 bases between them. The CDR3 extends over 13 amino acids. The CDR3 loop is CASSEPNNSPLHF. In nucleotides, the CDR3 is TGTGCCAGCAGTGAACCAAATAATTCACCCCTCCACTTT. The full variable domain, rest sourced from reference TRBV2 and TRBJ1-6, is EPEVTQTPSHQVTQMGQEVILRCVPISNHLYFYWYRQILGQKVEFLVSFYNNEISEKSEIFDDQFSVERPDGSNFTLKIRSTKLEDSAMYFCASSEPNNSPLHFGNGTRLTVT.

The chain's CDR3 is CASSVVTQGQAFF. The CDR3 bases are TGTGCCAGCAGCGTGGTTACCCAGGGGCAAGCTTTCTTT. The chain recombines TRBV9 with TRBJ1-1; possible D gene TRBD1, 6 bases. The CDR3 runs to 13 residues. Germline CDR1 and CDR2: SGDLS and YYNGEE. Between the trimmed V and J ends, which lost 2 bases and 9 bases, there was a span of 14 bases.

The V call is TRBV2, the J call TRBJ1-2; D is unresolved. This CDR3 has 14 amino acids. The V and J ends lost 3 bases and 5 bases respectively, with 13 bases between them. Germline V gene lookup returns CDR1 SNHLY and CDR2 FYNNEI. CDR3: CASSERARNYGYTF. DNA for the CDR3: TGTGCCAGCAGTGAGAGGGCACGAAATTATGGCTACACCTTC.

CDR3 region: CASSGEDEKLFF. The CDR3 coding sequence is TGTGCCAGCAGCGGAGAAGATGAAAAACTGTTTTTT. The chain is built from TRBV11-3 and TRBJ1-4; no firm D call. The V gene's germline CDR1 is SGHNT and CDR2 YENEEA. V was clipped by 5 bases and J by 6 bases, with 7 bases between them. CDR3 length: 12 amino acids.

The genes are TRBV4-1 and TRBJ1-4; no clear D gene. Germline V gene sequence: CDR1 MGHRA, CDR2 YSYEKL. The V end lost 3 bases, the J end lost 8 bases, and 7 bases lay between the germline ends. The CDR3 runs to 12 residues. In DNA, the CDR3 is TGCGCCAGCAGCCACCCCATGGAAAAACTGTTTTTT. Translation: CASSHPMEKLFF.

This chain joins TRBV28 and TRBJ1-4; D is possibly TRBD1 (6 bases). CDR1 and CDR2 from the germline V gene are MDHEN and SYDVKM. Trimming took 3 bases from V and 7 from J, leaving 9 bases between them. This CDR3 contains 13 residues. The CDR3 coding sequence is TGTGCCAGCAGTTTTGGCAGGGGTGAAAAACTGTTTTTT. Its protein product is CASSFGRGEKLFF.

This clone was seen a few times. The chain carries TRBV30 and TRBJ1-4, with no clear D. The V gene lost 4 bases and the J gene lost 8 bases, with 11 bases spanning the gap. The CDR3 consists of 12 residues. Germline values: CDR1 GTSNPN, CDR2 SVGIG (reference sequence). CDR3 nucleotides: TGTGCCTGGACCAATGGTGGCGAAAAACTGTTTTTT. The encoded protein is CAWTNGGEKLFF. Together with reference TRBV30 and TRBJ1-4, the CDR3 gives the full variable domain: SQTIHQWPATLVQPVGSPLSLECTVEGTSNPNLYWYRQAAGRGLQLLFYSVGIGQISSEVPQNLSASRPQDRQFILSSKKLLLSDSGFYLCAWTNGGEKLFFGSGTQLSVL.

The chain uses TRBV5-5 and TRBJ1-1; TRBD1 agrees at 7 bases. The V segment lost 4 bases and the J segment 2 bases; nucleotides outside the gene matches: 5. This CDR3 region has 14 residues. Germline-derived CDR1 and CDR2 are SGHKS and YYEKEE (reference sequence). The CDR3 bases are TGTGCCAGCAGCCGTGGACAGGTCAACACTGAAGCTTTCTTT. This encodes CASSRGQVNTEAFF.

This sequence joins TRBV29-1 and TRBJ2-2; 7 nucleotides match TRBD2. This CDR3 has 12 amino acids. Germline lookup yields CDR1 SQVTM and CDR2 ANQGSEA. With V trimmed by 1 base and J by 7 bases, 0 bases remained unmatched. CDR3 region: CSVEAGGGELFF. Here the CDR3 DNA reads TGCAGCGTTGAAGCGGGGGGCGGGGAGCTGTTTTTT.

The CDR3 sequence is CASSSPSRQYF. The CDR3, as DNA: TGTGCCAGCAGCTCGCCTAGCCGGCAGTACTTC. The chain is built from TRBV7-2 and TRBJ2-5; tentative D call: TRBD2 (5 bases). CDR3 length equals 11 residues. CDR1 is SGHTA, CDR2 FQGNSA, per germline. V was pared by 4 bases and J by 11 bases, with 11 bases between. The complete variable domain, with remaining parts taken from reference TRBV7-2 and TRBJ2-5, reads GAGVSQSPSNKVTEKGKDVELRCDPISGHTALYWYRQSLGQGLEFLIYFQGNSAPDKSGLPSDRFSAERTGGSVSTLTIQRTQQEDSAVYLCASSSPSRQYFGPGTRLLVL.

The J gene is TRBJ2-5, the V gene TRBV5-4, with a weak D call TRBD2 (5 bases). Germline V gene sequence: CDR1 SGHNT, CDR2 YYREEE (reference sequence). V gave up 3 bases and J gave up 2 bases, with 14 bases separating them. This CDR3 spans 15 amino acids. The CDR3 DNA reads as TGTGCCAGCAGCTCCCTGGACGGGAAGCAAGAGACCCAGTACTTC. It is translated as CASSSLDGKQETQYF.

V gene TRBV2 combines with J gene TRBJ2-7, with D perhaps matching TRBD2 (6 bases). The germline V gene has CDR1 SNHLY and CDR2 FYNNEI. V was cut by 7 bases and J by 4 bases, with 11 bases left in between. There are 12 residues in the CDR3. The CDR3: CASKNGGYEQYF. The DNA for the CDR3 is TGTGCCAGCAAAAACGGGGGTTACGAGCAGTACTTC.

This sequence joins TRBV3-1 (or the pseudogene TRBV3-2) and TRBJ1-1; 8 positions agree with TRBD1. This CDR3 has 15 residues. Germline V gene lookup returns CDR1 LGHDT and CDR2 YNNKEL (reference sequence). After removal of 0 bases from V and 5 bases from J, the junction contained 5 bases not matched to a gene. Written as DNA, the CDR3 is TGTGCCAGCAGCCAAGAATGGACAGGGTCTACTGAAGCTTTCTTT. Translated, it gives CASSQEWTGSTEAFF.

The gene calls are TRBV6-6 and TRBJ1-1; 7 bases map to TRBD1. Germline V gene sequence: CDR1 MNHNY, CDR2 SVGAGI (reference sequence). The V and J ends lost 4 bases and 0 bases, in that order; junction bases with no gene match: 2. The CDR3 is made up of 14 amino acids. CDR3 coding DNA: TGTGCCAGCAGTTTGGGGACAGTGAACACTGAAGCTTTCTTT. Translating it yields CASSLGTVNTEAFF.

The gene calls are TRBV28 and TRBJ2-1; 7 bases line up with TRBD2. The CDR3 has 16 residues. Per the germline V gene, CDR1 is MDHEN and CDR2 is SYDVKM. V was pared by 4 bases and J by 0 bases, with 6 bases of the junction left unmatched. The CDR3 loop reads CASSSQRGDSYNEQFF. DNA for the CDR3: TGTGCCAGCAGTTCCCAGCGGGGCGACTCCTACAATGAGCAGTTCTTC.

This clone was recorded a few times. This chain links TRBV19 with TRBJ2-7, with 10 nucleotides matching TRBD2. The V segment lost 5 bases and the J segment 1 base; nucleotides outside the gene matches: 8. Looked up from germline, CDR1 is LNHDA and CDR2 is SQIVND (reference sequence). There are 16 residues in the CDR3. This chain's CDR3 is CASSARAGGDSYEQYF. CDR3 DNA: TGTGCCAGTAGTGCGCGAGCGGGGGGGGATTCCTACGAGCAGTACTTC.